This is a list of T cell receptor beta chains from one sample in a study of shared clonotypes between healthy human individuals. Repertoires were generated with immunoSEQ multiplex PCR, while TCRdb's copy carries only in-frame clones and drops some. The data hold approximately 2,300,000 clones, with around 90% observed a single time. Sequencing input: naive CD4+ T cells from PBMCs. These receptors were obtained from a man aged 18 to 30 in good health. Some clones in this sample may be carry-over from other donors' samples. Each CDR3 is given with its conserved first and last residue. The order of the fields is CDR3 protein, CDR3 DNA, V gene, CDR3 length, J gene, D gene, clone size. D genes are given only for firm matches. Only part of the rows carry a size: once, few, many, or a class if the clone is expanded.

CASREPPYTQYF | TGTGCCAGCAGGGAGCCCCCTTATACGCAGTATTTT | TRBV6-6 | 12 | TRBJ2-3 | . | .
CASSQTSFDEQFF | TGTGCCAGCAGCCAGACTAGTTTCGATGAGCAGTTCTTC | TRBV7-3 | 13 | TRBJ2-1 | . | .
CATSPRGSGRNEQFF | TGTGCCACCAGCCCCCGAGGGAGCGGGAGGAATGAGCAGTTCTTC | TRBV15 | 15 | TRBJ2-1 | TRBD2 | once
CASSVLAGGPSMPDTQYF | TGTGCCAGCAGCGTACTAGCGGGAGGGCCGTCTATGCCAGATACGCAGTATTTT | TRBV9 | 18 | TRBJ2-3 | TRBD2 | .
CASSSWTPRVEAFF | TGTGCCAGCAGTTCCTGGACCCCTCGAGTTGAAGCTTTCTTT | TRBV28 | 14 | TRBJ1-1 | . | once
CASSLSGRGQYF | TGTGCCAGCAGTCTAAGCGGGAGGGGCCAGTACTTC | TRBV28 | 12 | TRBJ2-5 | TRBD2 | .
CASRRGDFRDLDSSSETQYF | TGTGCCAGCAGGAGGGGGGATTTCCGGGACTTAGATTCAAGTTCAGAGACCCAGTACTTC | TRBV2 | 20 | TRBJ2-5 | . | .
CASSLAGSSSGANVLTF | TGTGCCAGCAGTTTGGCAGGGTCGAGCTCTGGGGCCAACGTCCTGACTTTC | TRBV28 | 17 | TRBJ2-6 | . | .
CASSTSENTEAFF | TGTGCCAGCTCTACGTCGGAGAACACTGAAGCTTTCTTT | TRBV18 | 13 | TRBJ1-1 | . | .
CASSEGGGPYEQYF | TGTGCCAGCAGTGAAGGGGGCGGTCCCTACGAGCAGTACTTC | TRBV6-1 | 14 | TRBJ2-7 | . | .
CASSPEGEQYF | TGTGCCAGCTCGCCCGAGGGCGAGCAGTACTTC | TRBV18 | 11 | TRBJ2-7 | . | .
CASSTHPGTEAFF | TGTGCCAGCAGCACCCACCCGGGCACTGAAGCTTTCTTT | TRBV7-3 | 13 | TRBJ1-1 | . | .
CASLVGKGAQYF | TGTGCCTCCCTGGTGGGGAAGGGGGCCCAGTACTTC | TRBV30 | 12 | TRBJ2-5 | . | .
CASTPRGDPNNEQFF | TGTGCCAGCACCCCCCGGGGGGATCCTAACAATGAGCAGTTCTTC | TRBV9 | 15 | TRBJ2-1 | TRBD2 | once
CASSQGSGRVTSSYNEQFF | TGTGCCAGCAGCCAAGGTAGCGGGAGGGTTACGAGCTCCTACAATGAGCAGTTCTTC | TRBV4-2 | 19 | TRBJ2-1 | TRBD2 | .
CASIPLSTGGYGYTF | TGTGCCAGCATCCCTCTTTCCACAGGGGGGTATGGCTACACCTTC | TRBV7-2 | 15 | TRBJ1-2 | TRBD1 | .
CASSSWGYEQYF | TGTGCCAGCAGCTCCTGGGGTTACGAGCAGTACTTC | TRBV7-9 | 12 | TRBJ2-7 | . | .
CASSPGNYGYTF | TGTGCCAGCTCACCTGGTAACTATGGCTACACCTTC | TRBV18 | 12 | TRBJ1-2 | . | once
CASSLAGFQPQHF | TGTGCCAGCAGCTTAGCAGGGTTTCAGCCCCAGCATTTT | TRBV7-9 | 13 | TRBJ1-5 | . | .
CASSIRRVDSNQPQHF | TGTGCCAGTAGTATTCGCAGGGTTGACAGCAATCAGCCCCAGCATTTT | TRBV19 | 16 | TRBJ1-5 | . | .
CASSLDPGQGTDTQYF | TGTGCCAGCAGCTTAGACCCTGGACAGGGCACAGATACGCAGTATTTT | TRBV7-9 | 16 | TRBJ2-3 | TRBD1 | .
CASSLGRLAAYQETQYF | TGTGCCAGCAGCTTAGGCCGACTAGCGGCCTACCAAGAGACCCAGTACTTC | TRBV7-9 | 17 | TRBJ2-5 | TRBD2 | .
CASSLIQSPAGELFF | TGTGCCAGCAGCTTAATCCAGAGCCCGGCCGGGGAGCTGTTTTTT | TRBV7-3 | 15 | TRBJ2-2 | . | .
CASSPGAVTYEQYF | TGTGCCAGCTCACCTGGTGCAGTTACCTACGAGCAGTACTTC | TRBV18 | 14 | TRBJ2-7 | . | .
CASTETGGSGYTF | TGTGCCAGCACCGAGACAGGGGGGAGTGGCTACACCTTC | TRBV5-4 | 13 | TRBJ1-2 | TRBD1 | .
CASSTGRAEQFF | TGTGCCAGCAGCACCGGGAGGGCAGAGCAGTTCTTC | TRBV7-3 | 12 | TRBJ2-1 | TRBD2 | .
CASSYRDYNEQFF | TGTGCCAGCAGTTACCGGGACTACAATGAGCAGTTCTTC | TRBV6-5 | 13 | TRBJ2-1 | . | few
CASSLAGGYSNQPQHF | TGTGCCAGCAGCTTAGCTGGGGGTTATAGCAATCAGCCCCAGCATTTT | TRBV7-8 | 16 | TRBJ1-5 | . | .
CASRTGVDTGELFF | TGCGCCTCCAGGACAGGGGTTGACACCGGGGAGCTGTTTTTT | TRBV5-1 | 14 | TRBJ2-2 | TRBD1 | .
CASSLARLMHTEAFF | TGTGCCAGCAGCTTAGCGCGGTTGATGCACACTGAAGCTTTCTTT | TRBV7-8 | 15 | TRBJ1-1 | . | .
CASSLITSGLYNEQFF | TGTGCCAGCAGCTTAATCACTAGCGGACTATACAATGAGCAGTTCTTC | TRBV7-9 | 16 | TRBJ2-1 | TRBD2 | .
CASSFRGQDTGELFF | TGTGCCAGCAGCTTCAGGGGGCAAGACACCGGGGAGCTGTTTTTT | TRBV9 | 15 | TRBJ2-2 | TRBD1 | .
CASSVAGGENEQFF | TGTGCCAGCAGCGTAGCTGGGGGGGAGAATGAGCAGTTCTTC | TRBV9 | 14 | TRBJ2-1 | TRBD2 | once
CASSLARRSRSEQFF | TGTGCCAGCAGCTTAGCTAGGAGGAGTAGGAGTGAGCAGTTCTTC | TRBV7-8 | 15 | TRBJ2-1 | . | once
CASSYGSDTQYF | TGTGCCAGCAGTTACGGGTCAGATACGCAGTATTTT | TRBV6-5 | 12 | TRBJ2-3 | . | .
CASSQPRAGLTKNTEAFF | TGCGCCAGCAGCCAACCCCGGGCAGGCCTAACCAAGAACACTGAAGCTTTCTTT | TRBV4-1 | 18 | TRBJ1-1 | . | .
CASSYMSAGRTETQYF | TGTGCCAGCAGTTACATGTCAGCGGGAAGGACGGAGACCCAGTACTTC | TRBV6-6 | 16 | TRBJ2-5 | TRBD2 | once
CSANDFYSNQPQHF | TGTTCAGCAAACGACTTCTATAGCAATCAGCCCCAGCATTTT | TRBV5-1 | 14 | TRBJ1-5 | . | .
CASSAGLGGYNEQFF | TGTGCCAGCAGCGCGGGACTAGGGGGATACAATGAGCAGTTCTTC | TRBV5-5 | 15 | TRBJ2-1 | TRBD2 | .
CASSLSRSGRDPGELFF | TGCGCCAGCAGCTTGTCTCGGAGCGGGAGGGATCCCGGGGAGCTGTTTTTT | TRBV5-1 | 17 | TRBJ2-2 | TRBD2 | .
CASSEWGVYEQYF | TGTGCCAGCAGTGAATGGGGGGTTTACGAGCAGTACTTC | TRBV6-1 | 13 | TRBJ2-7 | . | .
CASNDRDKRDYGYTF | TGTGCCAGCAATGACCGGGACAAGAGGGACTATGGCTACACCTTC | TRBV2 | 15 | TRBJ1-2 | . | .
CASSPDRAYYGYTF | TGTGCCAGCTCACCGGACAGGGCTTACTATGGCTACACCTTC | TRBV18 | 14 | TRBJ1-2 | TRBD1 | .
CASSFDGNYGYTF | TGTGCCAGCAGCTTCGACGGAAACTATGGCTACACCTTC | TRBV5-4 | 13 | TRBJ1-2 | . | .
CASSSKTRNTGELFF | TGTGCCAGCAGCTCGAAGACCCGGAACACCGGGGAGCTGTTTTTT | TRBV7-9 | 15 | TRBJ2-2 | . | once
CASSLGVAEGNTIYF | TGTGCCAGCAGCTTGGGGGTAGCGGAAGGAAACACCATATATTTT | TRBV5-4 | 15 | TRBJ1-3 | . | once
CASSLSGSRDEPQHF | TGTGCCAGCAGCTTAAGTGGGAGTAGGGACGAGCCCCAGCATTTT | TRBV7-3 | 15 | TRBJ1-5 | . | .
CAWSGLGDRAYEQYF | TGTGCCTGGAGTGGCTTAGGGGACAGGGCCTACGAGCAGTACTTC | TRBV30 | 15 | TRBJ2-7 | TRBD1 | .
CASSADRTSGANVLTF | TGCGCCAGCAGCGCAGACAGGACATCTGGGGCCAACGTCCTGACTTTC | TRBV5-1 | 16 | TRBJ2-6 | . | .
CASSPLRVGQETQYF | TGTGCCAGCTCACCCCTTAGGGTCGGACAAGAGACCCAGTACTTC | TRBV18 | 15 | TRBJ2-5 | . | .
CASSLVRNNEQFF | TGTGCCAGCAGCTTAGTCAGGAACAATGAGCAGTTCTTC | TRBV7-2 | 13 | TRBJ2-1 | . | once
CASLGTAGSYEQYF | TGTGCCAGCTTAGGGACGGCGGGCTCCTACGAGCAGTACTTC | TRBV6-1 | 14 | TRBJ2-7 | . | .
CASSLLGRINTEAFF | TGTGCCAGCAGCTTATTGGGCAGAATCAACACTGAAGCTTTCTTT | TRBV7-9 | 15 | TRBJ1-1 | . | .
CASRTGGPTDTQYF | TGCGCCAGCAGAACAGGGGGACCCACAGATACGCAGTATTTT | TRBV5-1 | 14 | TRBJ2-3 | TRBD1 | .
CASSLNEWGPQHF | TGTGCCAGCAGCTTAAACGAGTGGGGGCCCCAGCATTTT | TRBV5-6 | 13 | TRBJ1-5 | . | .